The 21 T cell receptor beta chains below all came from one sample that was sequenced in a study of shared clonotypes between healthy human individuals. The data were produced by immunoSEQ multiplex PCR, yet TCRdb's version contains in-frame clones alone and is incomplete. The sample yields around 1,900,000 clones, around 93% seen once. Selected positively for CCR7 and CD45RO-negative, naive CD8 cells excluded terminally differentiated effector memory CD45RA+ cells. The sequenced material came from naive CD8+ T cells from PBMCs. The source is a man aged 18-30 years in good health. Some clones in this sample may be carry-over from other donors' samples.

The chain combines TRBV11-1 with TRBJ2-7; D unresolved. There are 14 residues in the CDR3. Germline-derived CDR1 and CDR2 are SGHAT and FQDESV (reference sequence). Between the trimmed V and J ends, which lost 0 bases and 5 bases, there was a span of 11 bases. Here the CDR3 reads CASSLAGPENEQYF. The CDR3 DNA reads TGTGCCAGCAGCTTAGCAGGTCCAGAGAACGAGCAGTACTTC. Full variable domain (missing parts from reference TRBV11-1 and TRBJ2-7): EAEVAQSPRYKITEKSQAVAFWCDPISGHATLYWYRQILGQGPELLVQFQDESVVDDSQLPKDRFSAERLKGVDSTLKIQPAELGDSAMYLCASSLAGPENEQYFGPGTRLTVT.

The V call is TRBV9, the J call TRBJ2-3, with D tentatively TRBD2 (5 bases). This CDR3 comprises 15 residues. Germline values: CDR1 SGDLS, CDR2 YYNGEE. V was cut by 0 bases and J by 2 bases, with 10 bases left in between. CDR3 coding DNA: TGTGCCAGCAGCGTAGGGCGGGTTCTCACAGATACGCAGTATTTT. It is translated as CASSVGRVLTDTQYF.

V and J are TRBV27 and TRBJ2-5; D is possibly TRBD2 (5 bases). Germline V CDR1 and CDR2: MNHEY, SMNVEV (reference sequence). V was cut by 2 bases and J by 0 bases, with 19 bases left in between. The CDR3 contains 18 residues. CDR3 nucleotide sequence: TGTGCCAGCAGTTTAGGCCCCCCGCTAGCTTCGTACCAAGAGACCCAGTACTTC. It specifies CASSLGPPLASYQETQYF.

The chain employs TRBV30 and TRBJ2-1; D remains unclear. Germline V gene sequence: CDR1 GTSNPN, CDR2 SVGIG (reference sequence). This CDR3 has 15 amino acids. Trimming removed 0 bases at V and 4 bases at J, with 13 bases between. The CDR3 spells CAWSVLPTAYNEQFF. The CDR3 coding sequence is TGTGCCTGGAGTGTTCTCCCCACCGCTTACAATGAGCAGTTCTTC.

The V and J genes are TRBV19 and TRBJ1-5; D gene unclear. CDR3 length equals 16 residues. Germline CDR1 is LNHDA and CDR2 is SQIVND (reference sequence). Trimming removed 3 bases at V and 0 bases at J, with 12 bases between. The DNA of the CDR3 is TGTGCCAGTAGTATGGCTACACATTATAGCAATCAGCCCCAGCATTTT. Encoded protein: CASSMATHYSNQPQHF.

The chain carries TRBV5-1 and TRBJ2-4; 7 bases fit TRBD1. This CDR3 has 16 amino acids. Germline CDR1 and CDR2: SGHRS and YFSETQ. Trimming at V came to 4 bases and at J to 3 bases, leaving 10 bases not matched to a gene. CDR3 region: CASSRQGGGDKNIQYF. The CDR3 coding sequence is TGCGCCAGCAGCAGACAGGGTGGAGGAGACAAAAACATTCAGTACTTC.

The CDR3 DNA reads as TGTGCCAGCACCTCCCCCGGTTTCTATGGCTACACCTTC. This sequence encodes CASTSPGFYGYTF. The rearrangement links TRBV27 to TRBJ1-2; the D is unclear. V was cut by 7 bases and J by 4 bases, with 13 bases left in between. The CDR3 extends over 13 amino acids. CDR1 MNHEY and CDR2 SMNVEV come from the germline V gene (reference sequence).

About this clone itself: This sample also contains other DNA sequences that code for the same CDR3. CDR3 nucleotide sequence: TGTGCCAGCAGCGTAGGCGGGAGGGGGTACGAGCAGTACTTC. Encoded protein: CASSVGGRGYEQYF. The V and J genes are TRBV9 and TRBJ2-7; 9 bases are shared with TRBD2. Germline CDR1 and CDR2: SGDLS and YYNGEE. The ends lost 0 bases at V and 4 bases at J; junction bases unmatched: 2. This CDR3 region has 14 residues.

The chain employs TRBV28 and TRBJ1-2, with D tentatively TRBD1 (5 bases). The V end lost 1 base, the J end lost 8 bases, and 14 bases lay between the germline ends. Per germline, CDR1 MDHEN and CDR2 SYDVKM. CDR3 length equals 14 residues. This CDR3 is CASSLSGAKGGYTF. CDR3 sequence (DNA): TGTGCCAGCAGTTTATCCGGGGCTAAGGGCGGCTACACCTTC.

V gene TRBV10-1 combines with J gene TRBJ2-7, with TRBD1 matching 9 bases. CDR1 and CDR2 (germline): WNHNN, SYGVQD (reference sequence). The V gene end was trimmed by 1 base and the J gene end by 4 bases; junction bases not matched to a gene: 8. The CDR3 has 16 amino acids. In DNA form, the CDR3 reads TGCGCCAGCAGTGAGTTTCCAGGACAGGGGAGATACGAGCAGTACTTC. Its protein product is CASSEFPGQGRYEQYF.

The CDR3 DNA is TGCGCCAGCAGCCAGGCACCTGGACTAGCGGGAGAGTTGGATGAGCAGTTCTTC. Its protein product is CASSQAPGLAGELDEQFF. The gene calls are TRBV4-1 and TRBJ2-1, with 13 bases identical to TRBD2. The V gene's germline CDR1 is MGHRA and CDR2 YSYEKL. V shed 3 bases and J 8 bases; nucleotides not matched to a gene: 13. The CDR3 is made up of 18 amino acids.

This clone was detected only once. In nucleotides, the CDR3 is TGTGCCACCAGCAGACCCAGGGCTGAGGTTTACGAGCAGTACTTC. Translating it yields CATSRPRAEVYEQYF. V is TRBV15 and J is TRBJ2-7; a possible D gene is TRBD1 (5 bases). Germline CDR1 is LNHNV and CDR2 is YYDKDF (reference sequence). The CDR3 length is 15 residues. The ends were cut back, 2 bases at V and 4 bases at J, with 15 bases in the middle.

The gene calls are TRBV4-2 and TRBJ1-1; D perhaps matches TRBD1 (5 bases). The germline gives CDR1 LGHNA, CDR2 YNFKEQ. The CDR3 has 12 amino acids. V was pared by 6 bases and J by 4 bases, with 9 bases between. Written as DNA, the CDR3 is TGTGCCAGCAGTCTGACAGTCACTGAAGCTTTCTTT. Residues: CASSLTVTEAFF.

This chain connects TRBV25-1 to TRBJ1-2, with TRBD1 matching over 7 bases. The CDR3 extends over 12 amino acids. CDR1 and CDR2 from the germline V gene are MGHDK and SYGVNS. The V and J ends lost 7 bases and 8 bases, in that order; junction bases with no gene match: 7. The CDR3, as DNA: TGTGCCAGCACAGGGGGGCAAGGAGGCTACACCTTC. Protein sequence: CASTGGQGGYTF.

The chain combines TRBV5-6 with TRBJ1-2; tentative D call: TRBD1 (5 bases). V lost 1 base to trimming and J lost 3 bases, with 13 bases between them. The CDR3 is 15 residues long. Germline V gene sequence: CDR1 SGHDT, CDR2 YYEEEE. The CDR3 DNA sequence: TGTGCCAGCAGCTTGTGGGCTACAGGATACTATGGCTACACCTTC. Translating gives CASSLWATGYYGYTF.

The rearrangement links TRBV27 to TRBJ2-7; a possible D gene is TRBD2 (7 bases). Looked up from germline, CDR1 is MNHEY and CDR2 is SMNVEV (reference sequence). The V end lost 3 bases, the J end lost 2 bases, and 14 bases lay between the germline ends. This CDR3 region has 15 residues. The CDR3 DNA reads TGTGCCAGCAGTTTCCCTGGGGGGGGCCCCTACGAGCAGTACTTC. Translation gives CASSFPGGGPYEQYF.

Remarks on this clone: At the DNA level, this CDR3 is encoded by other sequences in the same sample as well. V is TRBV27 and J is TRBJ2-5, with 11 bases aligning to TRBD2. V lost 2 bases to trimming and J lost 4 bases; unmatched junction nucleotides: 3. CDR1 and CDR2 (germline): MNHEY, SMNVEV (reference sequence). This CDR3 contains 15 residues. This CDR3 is CASSLSLAGGETQYF. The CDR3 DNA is TGTGCCAGCAGTTTAAGCCTAGCGGGAGGAGAGACCCAGTACTTC.

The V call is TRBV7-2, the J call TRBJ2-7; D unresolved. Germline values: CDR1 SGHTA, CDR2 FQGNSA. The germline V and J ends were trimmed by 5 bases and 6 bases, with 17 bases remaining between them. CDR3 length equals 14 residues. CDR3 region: CASSLAGTSPEQYF. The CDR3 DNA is TGTGCCAGCAGCCTGGCAGGCACCAGTCCCGAGCAGTACTTC.

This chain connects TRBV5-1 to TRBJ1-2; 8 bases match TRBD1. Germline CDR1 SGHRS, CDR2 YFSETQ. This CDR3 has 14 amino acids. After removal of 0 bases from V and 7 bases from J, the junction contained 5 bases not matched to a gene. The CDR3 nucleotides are TGCGCCAGCAGCTTGGAGGCAGGGGGCGGTGGCTACACCTTC. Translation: CASSLEAGGGGYTF.

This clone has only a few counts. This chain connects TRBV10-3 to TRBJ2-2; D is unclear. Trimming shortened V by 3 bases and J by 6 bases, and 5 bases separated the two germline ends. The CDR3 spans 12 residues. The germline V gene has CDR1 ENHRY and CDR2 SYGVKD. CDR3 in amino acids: CAISDGSGELFF. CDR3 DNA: TGTGCCATCAGTGACGGGTCCGGGGAGCTGTTTTTT.

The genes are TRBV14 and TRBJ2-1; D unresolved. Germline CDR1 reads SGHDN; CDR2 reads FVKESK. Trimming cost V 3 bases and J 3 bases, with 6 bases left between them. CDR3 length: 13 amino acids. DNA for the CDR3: TGTGCCAGCAGCCAGTCACACTACAATGAGCAGTTCTTC. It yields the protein CASSQSHYNEQFF. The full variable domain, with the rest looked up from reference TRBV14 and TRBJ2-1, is EAGVTQFPSHSVIEKGQTVTLRCDPISGHDNLYWYRRVMGKEIKFLLHFVKESKQDESGMPNNRFLAERTGGTYSTLKVQPAELEDSGVYFCASSQSHYNEQFFGPGTRLTVL.